A selection of T cell receptor beta chains follows, all from one sample in a study of cytomegalovirus exposure and HLA in healthy donors. Sequencing used immunoSEQ multiplex PCR; TCRdb keeps in-frame clones, though not all of them. The sample includes 90,000 or so clones, roughly 80% of them seen just once. Sequencing used PBMCs. Source of these receptors: a man between 25 and 39 years old in good health and CMV-seropositive. Both conserved end residues are part of each CDR3. D genes are given only for firm matches. Clone size is given for some rows only: seen once, a few or many times, or a class if the clone is expanded.

>TRBV9|NA|NA|TRBJ1-6
CASSVGSTSYNSPLHF
TGTGCCAGCAGCGTAGGTTCCACTTCCTATAATTCACCCCTCCACTTT
>TRBV5-4|NA|TRBD2|TRBJ2-3
CASSLDASGGVTDTQYF
TGTGCCAGCAGCTTGGATGCCAGCGGGGGCGTTACAGATACGCAGTATTTT
>TRBV30|NA|TRBD1|TRBJ2-6
CAWSVLLQGRDSGANVLTF
TGTGCCTGGAGTGTACTCTTACAGGGGCGTGACTCTGGGGCCAACGTCCTGACTTTC
>TRBV19|once|TRBD1|TRBJ2-7
CASSATGKSYEQYF
TGTGCCAGTAGTGCGACAGGGAAGTCCTACGAGCAGTACTTC
>TRBV7-9|NA|NA|TRBJ2-7
CSSSLIDYEQYF
TGTTCCAGCAGCTTAATAGACTACGAGCAGTACTTC
>TRBV21-1|NA|NA|TRBJ2-7
CASSNKTGGGEQYF
TGTGCCAGCAGCAACAAGACAGGGGGAGGCGAGCAGTACTTC
>TRBV27|NA|NA|TRBJ2-7
CASRSQEGGVYEQYF
TGTGCCAGCAGATCCCAGGAAGGGGGGGTTTACGAGCAGTACTTC
>TRBV4-2|NA|TRBD1|TRBJ2-3
CASSQDEAGGQGPITQYF
TGTGCCAGCAGCCAAGATGAAGCAGGGGGACAGGGTCCCATAACGCAGTATTTT
>TRBV19|once|TRBD1|TRBJ2-7
CATTRQGHSYEQYF
TGTGCCACCACTCGACAGGGGCACTCCTACGAGCAGTACTTC
>TRBV5-1|NA|TRBD1|TRBJ2-7
CASSSSGGGEQYF
TGCGCCAGCAGCTCCTCAGGGGGCGGCGAGCAGTACTTC
>TRBV25-1|NA|TRBD2|TRBJ2-5
CASSEGVAGALETQYF
TGTGCCAGCAGTGAAGGGGTAGCGGGGGCACTCGAGACCCAGTACTTC
>TRBV4-1|NA|TRBD1|TRBJ2-5
CASSPSGGTGAKTQYF
TGCGCCAGCAGCCCCTCGGGCGGGACAGGGGCAAAGACCCAGTACTTC
>TRBV2|once|TRBD2|TRBJ2-5
CASNGRGGETQYF
TGTGCCAGCAATGGTCGGGGGGGGGAGACCCAGTACTTC
>TRBV7-9|NA|NA|TRBJ1-3
CSSSPTGGNTIYF
TGTTCCAGCAGCCCGACAGGTGGAAACACCATATATTTT
>TRBV11-2|NA|TRBD2|TRBJ2-7
CASSPGGEQYF
TGTGCCAGCAGCCCGGGGGGGGAGCAGTACTTC
>TRBV6-5|NA|NA|TRBJ2-1
CASSYSGGGGYNEQFF
TGTGCCAGCAGTTACTCGGGAGGGGGGGGGTACAATGAGCAGTTCTTC
>TRBV5-4|few|TRBD1|TRBJ2-3
CASSLPGQVYTDTQYF
TGTGCCAGCAGCCTCCCGGGACAGGTCTACACAGATACGCAGTATTTT
>TRBV30|few|TRBD1|TRBJ2-1
CAWSVAGGNEQFF
TGTGCCTGGAGTGTAGCAGGGGGCAATGAGCAGTTCTTC
>TRBV13|NA|TRBD1|TRBJ2-7
CASSTGGRYEQYF
TGTGCCAGCAGCACAGGGGGTAGGTACGAGCAGTACTTC
>TRBV5-5|NA|TRBD1|TRBJ1-4
CASSTRQGIGEYEKLFF
TGTGCCAGCAGCACCCGACAGGGGATTGGGGAATATGAAAAACTGTTTTTT
>TRBV4-1|few|TRBD1|TRBJ1-1
CASSQDNRGNTEAFF
TGCGCCAGCAGCCAAGACAACAGGGGGAACACTGAAGCTTTCTTT
>TRBV6-4|NA|TRBD1|TRBJ1-6
CASSPPGQGNSPLHF
TGTGCCAGCAGTCCTCCGGGACAGGGGAATTCACCCCTCCACTTT
>TRBV5-1|NA|NA|TRBJ1-1
CASSLRDSGTEAFF
TGCGCCAGCAGCCTGCGGGACTCGGGCACTGAAGCTTTCTTT
>TRBV4-2|NA|TRBD1|TRBJ1-2
CASSQDRGTAHYGYTF
TGTGCCAGCAGCCAAGATAGGGGGACAGCTCACTATGGCTACACCTTC
>TRBV5-4|NA|TRBD2|TRBJ2-5
CASSFGGLAGGPGETQYF
TGTGCCAGCAGCTTTGGGGGACTAGCGGGGGGGCCCGGGGAGACCCAGTACTTC
>TRBV9|NA|NA|TRBJ2-7
CASSPGQNLYEQYF
TGTGCCAGCAGCCCTGGACAGAACCTCTACGAGCAGTACTTC
>TRBV4-1|few|NA|TRBJ1-6
CASSQVTGQWNSPLHF
TGCGCCAGCAGCCAAGTAACAGGACAGTGGAATTCACCCCTCCACTTT
>TRBV7-2|NA|TRBD1|TRBJ1-2
CASSLGQGIYTF
TGTGCCAGCAGCTTGGGACAGGGGATCTACACCTTC
>TRBV5-1|NA|TRBD1|TRBJ2-5
CASSTGQEKETQYF
TGCGCCAGCAGCACAGGACAGGAGAAAGAGACCCAGTACTTC
>TRBV4-1|NA|TRBD1|TRBJ1-1
CASSQAGQGRVAFF
TGCGCCAGCAGCCAAGCGGGACAGGGGCGGGTGGCTTTCTTT
>TRBV7-8|NA|NA|TRBJ1-6
CASSLESRDYNSPLHF
TGTGCCAGCAGCTTAGAAAGCAGGGATTATAATTCACCCCTCCACTTT
>TRBV7-9|NA|TRBD1|TRBJ1-2
CASSLGDRGRPKTF
TGTGCTAGCAGCTTAGGCGACAGGGGAAGACCTAAGACCTTC
>TRBV2|NA|NA|TRBJ2-7
CASRLRDISYEQYF
TGTGCCAGCAGGCTCCGGGACATCTCCTACGAGCAGTACTTC
>TRBV28|NA|NA|TRBJ2-5
CASSLSGGRSYF
TGTGCCAGCAGTTTAAGTGGGGGCCGCTCGTACTTC
>TRBV7-9|NA|NA|TRBJ2-2
CATPRQLTNTGELFF
TGTGCCACCCCGAGACAATTAACGAACACCGGGGAGCTGTTTTTT
>TRBV7-9|NA|TRBD2|TRBJ2-3
CASSLVTSGGGDTQYF
TGTGCCAGCAGCCTAGTGACTAGCGGGGGAGGGGATACGCAGTATTTT
>TRBV2|once|NA|TRBJ1-6
CASSERHQGNNSPLHF
TGTGCCAGCAGTGAAAGACACCAGGGGAATAATTCACCCCTCCACTTT
>TRBV6-1|NA|NA|TRBJ2-1
CASSEDLGGLPGNEQFF
TGTGCCAGCAGTGAAGATCTTGGGGGACTCCCGGGTAATGAGCAGTTCTTC
>TRBV7-9|NA|TRBD1|TRBJ2-5
CASNQSPGQGAEETQYF
TGTGCCAGCAACCAAAGTCCGGGACAGGGGGCCGAAGAGACCCAGTACTTC
>TRBV7-9|NA|NA|TRBJ2-2
CASSITFRNTGELFF
TGTGCCAGCAGTATTACATTCAGAAACACCGGGGAGCTGTTTTTT
>TRBV2|NA|NA|TRBJ2-1
CASRQPGVNEQFF
TGTGCCAGCAGGCAGCCGGGGGTTAATGAGCAGTTCTTC
>TRBV5-6|NA|NA|TRBJ2-1
CASNLVGQGWFF
TGTGCCAGCAACCTAGTAGGGCAGGGTTGGTTCTTC